Presented here are 20 T cell receptor beta chains from one specimen sequenced in a study of blood T cell repertoires in COVID-19. TCRdb's table, derived via immunoSEQ multiplex PCR, lists solely in-frame clones and lacks some. This sample yields some 240,000 clones, of which around four fifths are seen a single time; about 4% belongs to the top ten. Material for sequencing was PBMCs or T cells enriched from blood (not recorded which). The source of these receptors is a man younger than 45 with acute COVID-19.

The chain combines TRBV19 with TRBJ1-4; D possibly corresponds to TRBD1 (6 bases). CDR1 LNHDA and CDR2 SQIVND come from the germline V gene (reference sequence). The length of the CDR3 is 13 residues. The germline V and J ends were trimmed by 7 bases and 5 bases, with 11 bases remaining between them. CDR3 loop: CASTRGGNEKLFF. The CDR3 nucleotides read TGTGCCAGTACCAGGGGAGGGAATGAAAAACTGTTTTTT.

This clone was recorded once. DNA for the CDR3: TGCGCCAGCAGCTTGGCACTAGCGGGGGTATCCTACAATGAGCAGTTCTTC. Protein: CASSLALAGVSYNEQFF. The J gene is TRBJ2-1, the V gene TRBV5-1, with 11 bases identical to TRBD2. The trim removed 0 bases at V and 1 base at J, leaving 3 bases unmatched. Germline CDR1 reads SGHRS; CDR2 reads YFSETQ. This CDR3 has 17 residues.

This clone has more than one count but fewer than ten. This sequence joins TRBV28 and TRBJ1-3; D may be TRBD1 (5 bases). V lost 6 bases and J 1 base, leaving 13 bases between the germline ends. Per germline, CDR1 MDHEN and CDR2 SYDVKM. The CDR3 has 15 amino acids. CDR3 coding DNA: TGTGCCAGCAGCGAGGGGAGGTTGTCTGGAAACACCATATATTTT. Amino acids: CASSEGRLSGNTIYF.

The chain uses TRBV2 and TRBJ1-2, with a tentative D call TRBD1 (6 bases). Trimming took 6 bases from V and 4 from J, leaving 18 bases between them. CDR1 is SNHLY, CDR2 FYNNEI, per germline. The CDR3 is made up of 15 amino acids. For the CDR3, the DNA is TGTGCCAGCAGATTCAGAACGACGGACAGCTATGGCTACACCTTC. Protein: CASRFRTTDSYGYTF. The entire variable domain, with the rest obtained from reference TRBV2 and TRBJ1-2, is as follows: EPEVTQTPSHQVTQMGQEVILRCVPISNHLYFYWYRQILGQKVEFLVSFYNNEISEKSEIFDDQFSVERPDGSNFTLKIRSTKLEDSAMYFCASRFRTTDSYGYTFGSGTRLTVV.

Points on this clone: The junction departs from germline at one end; a sequencing error may be responsible. This chain uses TRBV5-1 with TRBJ2-5; TRBD1 matches 7 bases. This CDR3 comprises 16 residues. Germline CDR1 reads SGHRS; CDR2 reads YFSETQ. The CDR3 protein is CASSWGTAPGRETQYF. The CDR3 DNA follows: TGTGCCAGCAGCTGGGGGACAGCACCAGGGAGAGAGACCCAGTACTTC.

This clone was observed a single time. V is TRBV7-2 and J is TRBJ2-3; 9 bases align to TRBD2. From germline, CDR1 is SGHTA and CDR2 FQGNSA. The CDR3 is made up of 17 amino acids. V lost 2 bases, J lost 0 bases, and 6 bases stayed unmatched. CDR3 amino acids: CASSLIAGVASTDTQYF. In DNA, the CDR3 is TGTGCCAGCAGCTTAATAGCGGGAGTGGCTAGCACAGATACGCAGTATTTT.

The J gene is TRBJ1-1, the V gene TRBV6-4; tentative D call: TRBD1 (6 bases). The CDR3 is made up of 14 amino acids. Germline V gene lookup returns CDR1 MRHNA and CDR2 SNTAGT. Trimming left V 5 bases short and J 5 bases short, with 15 bases between. The CDR3: CASSPNRVGTEAFF. DNA for the CDR3: TGTGCCAGCAGTCCTAACAGGGTCGGGACTGAAGCTTTCTTT.

For the CDR3, the DNA is TGTGCCAGCAAAGCTGGGGGCCAGCCCCAGCATTTT. This translates into CASKAGGQPQHF. The chain couples TRBV12-3 or TRBV12-4 to TRBJ1-5; tentative D call: TRBD1 (6 bases). V was cut by 7 bases and J by 7 bases, with 11 bases left in between. This CDR3 spans 12 amino acids.

Written as DNA, the CDR3 is TGTGCCAGTAGTATACAGGGAAATCAACGGGAAAAACTGTTTTTT. It yields the protein CASSIQGNQREKLFF. The gene calls are TRBV19 and TRBJ1-4; D is possibly TRBD1 (5 bases). The V gene's germline CDR1 is LNHDA and CDR2 SQIVND (reference sequence). Trimming cost V 2 bases and J 8 bases, with 15 bases left between them. CDR3 length equals 15 residues.

This clone has just one count. This chain connects TRBV7-8 to TRBJ2-2; D might be TRBD1 (7 bases). V was clipped by 6 bases and J by 2 bases, with 19 bases between them. The V gene's germline CDR1 is SGHVS and CDR2 FQNEAQ. The CDR3 spans 17 residues. The CDR3 loop is CASRHYRGTANTGELFF. The CDR3 coding sequence is TGTGCCAGCAGGCACTACCGCGGGACAGCAAACACCGGGGAGCTGTTTTTT.

J is TRBJ1-1 and V is TRBV18, with D possibly TRBD1 on 5 matching bases. Trimming cost V 3 bases and J 2 bases, with 10 bases left between them. The germline V gene has CDR1 KGHSH and CDR2 LQKENI. This CDR3 comprises 14 residues. The chain's CDR3 is CASSPQGSNTEAFF. Written as DNA, the CDR3 is TGTGCCAGCTCACCCCAGGGAAGTAACACTGAAGCTTTCTTT.

The chain is built from TRBV30 and TRBJ1-5; D not certain. With 0 bases removed from V and 7 bases from J, the gap between germline ends came to 13 bases. This CDR3 spans 14 amino acids. Germline V gene lookup returns CDR1 GTSNPN and CDR2 SVGIG (reference sequence). CDR3 coding DNA: TGTGCCTGGAGTGTATCCTTAGGCGGGCAGCCCCAGCATTTT. It encodes CAWSVSLGGQPQHF.

The chain carries TRBV6-4 and TRBJ2-3; tentative D call: TRBD2 (6 bases). This CDR3 comprises 15 residues. The V gene lost 6 bases and the J gene lost 4 bases, with 17 bases spanning the gap. The germline V gene encodes CDR1 MRHNA and CDR2 SNTAGT. CDR3 coding DNA: TGTGCCAGCAGAAGATCGGGGGACCCTGCAGATACGCAGTATTTT. Translation gives CASRRSGDPADTQYF.

V and J are TRBV6-2 or TRBV6-3 and TRBJ2-5; D unclear. Germline-derived CDR1 and CDR2 are MNHEY and SVGEGT. The CDR3 spans 16 residues. V lost 0 bases to trimming and J lost 1 base, with 12 bases between them. This chain's CDR3 is CASSYSISAVQETQYF. The CDR3 DNA reads as TGTGCCAGCAGTTACTCGATCTCTGCGGTCCAAGAGACCCAGTACTTC.

The chain has TRBV19 and TRBJ1-5; 7 bases are a match to TRBD1. The CDR3 is made up of 14 amino acids. Germline V gene lookup returns CDR1 LNHDA and CDR2 SQIVND (reference sequence). Unmatched junction bases numbered 9, after V lost 5 bases and J lost 8 bases. As DNA, the CDR3 is TGTGCCAGTAGTCCAGACAGGGTCCGGAAGCCCCAGCATTTT. This gives the protein CASSPDRVRKPQHF.

V gene TRBV7-2 combines with J gene TRBJ2-7; D perhaps matches TRBD2 (5 bases). The germline CDR1 and CDR2 sequences are SGHTA and FQGNSA. The V gene lost 0 bases and the J gene lost 4 bases, with 10 bases spanning the gap. The CDR3 contains 14 residues. DNA for the CDR3: TGTGCCAGCAGCTTAGCCGGGGTCGGTTACGAGCAGTACGTC. Translation gives CASSLAGVGYEQYV.

The chain carries TRBV12-3 or TRBV12-4 and TRBJ1-6; no clear D. Trimming shortened V by 5 bases and J by 8 bases, and 7 bases separated the two germline ends. The CDR3 runs to 12 residues. The CDR3 spells CASSGQDSPLHF. The CDR3 nucleotides read TGTGCCAGCAGTGGGCAGGATTCACCCCTCCACTTT.

The V and J genes are TRBV4-3 and TRBJ2-3; 7 bases are shared with TRBD1. Unmatched junction bases numbered 11, after V lost 5 bases and J lost 0 bases. This CDR3 is built from 17 residues. Germline loops: CDR1 LGHNA, CDR2 YSLEER. CDR3 DNA sequence: TGCGCCAGCAGCGACAGGGCTGATCCGAGAAGCACAGATACGCAGTATTTT. As protein: CASSDRADPRSTDTQYF.

In regard to this clone: Germline is not matched at one junction end, which may reflect a read error. The chain couples TRBV11-3 to TRBJ1-1, with 8 bases fitting TRBD1. This CDR3 is 12 amino acids long. Per the germline V gene, CDR1 is SGHNT and CDR2 is YENEEA. The CDR3 nucleotides read TGTGCCAGCAGATTAGGACAGGGTGAAGCTTTCTTT. Amino acids: CASRLGQGEAFF.

The chain has TRBV6-2 or TRBV6-3 and TRBJ2-1, with D uncertain. V was pared by 3 bases and J by 6 bases, with 12 bases between. The CDR3 runs to 14 residues. Germline V gene sequence: CDR1 MNHEY, CDR2 SVGEGT. The chain's CDR3 is CASSYLAAVNEQFF. CDR3 nucleotides: TGTGCCAGCAGTTATTTGGCCGCCGTCAATGAGCAGTTCTTC.